A selection of T cell receptor beta chains follows, all from one sample in a study of blood T cell repertoires in COVID-19. Assay: immunoSEQ multiplex PCR; the TCRdb copy retains only in-frame clones and omits some. The sample lists around 170,000 clones; about 87% were seen once. The sample taken for sequencing was peripheral blood. Every receptor here comes from a woman in her 30s with acute or convalescent COVID-19. Each CDR3 is given with its conserved first and last residue. Each record gives: D gene, V gene, clone size, CDR3 length, J gene, CDR3 protein, CDR3 DNA. D genes are given only for firm matches. The size of a clone is reported for some rows only, either as once, few or many, or as a class for expanded clones.

D gene: TRBD1; V gene: TRBV19; clone size: few; CDR3 length: 13; J gene: TRBJ1-2; CDR3 protein: CASSTQGAEIYTF; CDR3 DNA: TGTGCCAGTAGTACCCAGGGGGCTGAGATCTACACCTTC
D gene: TRBD2; V gene: TRBV2; clone size: few; CDR3 length: 15; J gene: TRBJ2-5; CDR3 protein: CASSPALAGGETQYF; CDR3 DNA: TGTGCCAGCAGCCCGGCACTAGCGGGGGGAGAGACCCAGTACTTC
D gene: -; V gene: TRBV19; clone size: -; CDR3 length: 12; J gene: TRBJ1-1; CDR3 protein: CASSPGRGEAFF; CDR3 DNA: TGTGCCAGTAGCCCCGGTAGGGGTGAAGCTTTCTTT
D gene: -; V gene: TRBV6-1; clone size: -; CDR3 length: 14; J gene: TRBJ2-2; CDR3 protein: CASSEVIATGELFF; CDR3 DNA: TGTGCCAGCAGTGAAGTTATAGCGACCGGGGAGCTGTTTTTT
D gene: -; V gene: TRBV5-6; clone size: -; CDR3 length: 17; J gene: TRBJ2-1; CDR3 protein: CASRRDVGISTYNEQFF; CDR3 DNA: TGTGCCAGCAGACGAGATGTCGGGATAAGCACCTACAATGAGCAGTTCTTC
D gene: -; V gene: TRBV6-5; clone size: -; CDR3 length: 13; J gene: TRBJ1-1; CDR3 protein: CASRSEGEAEAFF; CDR3 DNA: TGTGCCAGCAGGAGCGAGGGAGAGGCTGAAGCTTTCTTT
D gene: TRBD2; V gene: TRBV7-6; clone size: once; CDR3 length: 14; J gene: TRBJ2-1; CDR3 protein: CASSTLAGGNEQFF; CDR3 DNA: TGTGCCAGCAGCACTCTAGCGGGCGGCAATGAGCAGTTCTTC
D gene: -; V gene: TRBV9; clone size: -; CDR3 length: 15; J gene: TRBJ1-4; CDR3 protein: CASSVGWQDHEKLFF; CDR3 DNA: TGTGCCAGCAGCGTAGGGTGGCAGGATCATGAAAAACTGTTTTTT
D gene: TRBD1; V gene: TRBV28; clone size: -; CDR3 length: 13; J gene: TRBJ2-7; CDR3 protein: CASKTGGSYEQYF; CDR3 DNA: TGTGCCAGCAAGACAGGGGGTAGTTACGAGCAGTACTTC
D gene: TRBD1; V gene: TRBV6-5; clone size: once; CDR3 length: 13; J gene: TRBJ1-1; CDR3 protein: CASSPDRVTEAFF; CDR3 DNA: TGTGCCAGCAGCCCGGACAGGGTCACTGAAGCTTTCTTT
D gene: -; V gene: TRBV30; clone size: -; CDR3 length: 16; J gene: TRBJ2-2; CDR3 protein: CAWQSKRDANTGELFF; CDR3 DNA: TGTGCCTGGCAGTCCAAACGGGATGCGAACACCGGGGAGCTGTTTTTT
D gene: TRBD2; V gene: TRBV3-1/TRBV3-2; clone size: -; CDR3 length: 14; J gene: TRBJ2-3; CDR3 protein: CATRLAGATDTQYF; CDR3 DNA: TGTGCCACAAGACTAGCGGGAGCTACAGATACGCAGTATTTT
D gene: -; V gene: TRBV29-1; clone size: -; CDR3 length: 13; J gene: TRBJ1-1; CDR3 protein: CSVMEVMNTEAFF; CDR3 DNA: TGCAGCGTTATGGAGGTAATGAACACTGAAGCTTTCTTT
D gene: -; V gene: TRBV28; clone size: -; CDR3 length: 15; J gene: TRBJ1-4; CDR3 protein: CASSPRQAWREKLFF; CDR3 DNA: TGTGCCAGCAGTCCCAGACAGGCCTGGAGGGAAAAACTGTTTTTT
D gene: TRBD1; V gene: TRBV30; clone size: -; CDR3 length: 12; J gene: TRBJ1-1; CDR3 protein: CAWSRDRPQAFF; CDR3 DNA: TGTGCCTGGAGTCGGGACAGACCCCAAGCTTTCTTT
D gene: TRBD1; V gene: TRBV28; clone size: few; CDR3 length: 16; J gene: TRBJ1-4; CDR3 protein: CASSLAVGQAYEKLFF; CDR3 DNA: TGTGCCAGCAGTTTAGCAGTCGGACAGGCTTATGAAAAACTGTTTTTT
D gene: -; V gene: TRBV30; clone size: -; CDR3 length: 13; J gene: TRBJ2-1; CDR3 protein: CASGTVAYNEQFF; CDR3 DNA: TGTGCGTCCGGGACTGTCGCCTACAATGAGCAGTTCTTC
D gene: -; V gene: TRBV27; clone size: -; CDR3 length: 17; J gene: TRBJ2-5; CDR3 protein: CASSLKPPQGGLETQYF; CDR3 DNA: TGTGCCAGCAGTTTAAAACCCCCCCAGGGAGGTTTGGAGACCCAGTACTTC
D gene: -; V gene: TRBV28; clone size: -; CDR3 length: 14; J gene: TRBJ1-2; CDR3 protein: CASSSAGTSLGYTF; CDR3 DNA: TGTGCCAGCAGTTCGGCCGGGACATCGCTGGGCTACACCTTC
D gene: TRBD2; V gene: TRBV19; clone size: -; CDR3 length: 15; J gene: TRBJ2-1; CDR3 protein: CASTDWTSQNNEQFF; CDR3 DNA: TGTGCCAGTACCGATTGGACTAGCCAAAACAATGAGCAGTTCTTC
D gene: -; V gene: TRBV5-4; clone size: -; CDR3 length: 15; J gene: TRBJ2-1; CDR3 protein: CASSLDSQVLNEQFF; CDR3 DNA: TGTGCCAGCAGCCTGGACAGCCAAGTACTCAATGAGCAGTTCTTC
D gene: TRBD2; V gene: TRBV10-2; clone size: -; CDR3 length: 17; J gene: TRBJ2-1; CDR3 protein: CASTGPQPGLAAYEQFF; CDR3 DNA: TGCGCCAGCACAGGTCCGCAGCCTGGACTAGCGGCTTATGAGCAGTTCTTC
D gene: TRBD2; V gene: TRBV28; clone size: -; CDR3 length: 16; J gene: TRBJ2-2; CDR3 protein: CASKAAGVLSTGELFF; CDR3 DNA: TGTGCCAGCAAGGCAGCGGGAGTATTGAGCACCGGGGAGCTGTTTTTT
D gene: TRBD2; V gene: TRBV3-1/TRBV3-2; clone size: few; CDR3 length: 15; J gene: TRBJ2-3; CDR3 protein: CASSPPGLAADTQYF; CDR3 DNA: TGTGCCAGCAGCCCACCGGGACTAGCAGCAGATACGCAGTATTTT
D gene: -; V gene: TRBV5-1; clone size: -; CDR3 length: 12; J gene: TRBJ2-2; CDR3 protein: CASTRNTGELFF; CDR3 DNA: TGCGCCAGCACCAGGAACACCGGGGAGCTGTTTTTT
D gene: TRBD1; V gene: TRBV6-5; clone size: -; CDR3 length: 15; J gene: TRBJ2-7; CDR3 protein: CASSYSTGAPYEQYF; CDR3 DNA: TGTGCCAGCAGTTACTCTACAGGGGCGCCCTACGAGCAGTACTTC
D gene: -; V gene: TRBV12-3/TRBV12-4; clone size: -; CDR3 length: 12; J gene: TRBJ1-2; CDR3 protein: CASSFEDYGYTF; CDR3 DNA: TGTGCCAGCAGTTTTGAGGACTATGGCTACACCTTC
D gene: -; V gene: TRBV5-1; clone size: -; CDR3 length: 15; J gene: TRBJ1-1; CDR3 protein: CASSLFRGLLQEAFF; CDR3 DNA: TGCGCCAGCAGCTTGTTCCGTGGGCTTCTACAGGAAGCTTTCTTT
D gene: -; V gene: TRBV15; clone size: few; CDR3 length: 16; J gene: TRBJ1-4; CDR3 protein: CATSRAQMATNEKLFF; CDR3 DNA: TGTGCCACCAGCAGAGCTCAGATGGCAACTAATGAAAAACTGTTTTTT
D gene: -; V gene: TRBV7-9; clone size: -; CDR3 length: 14; J gene: TRBJ1-2; CDR3 protein: CAIHDRGMDYGYTF; CDR3 DNA: TGTGCCATTCATGATAGGGGGATGGACTATGGCTACACCTTC
D gene: TRBD1; V gene: TRBV9; clone size: -; CDR3 length: 14; J gene: TRBJ2-7; CDR3 protein: CASSVEDRGHEQYF; CDR3 DNA: TGTGCCAGCAGCGTAGAGGACAGGGGACACGAGCAGTACTTC
D gene: -; V gene: TRBV2; clone size: -; CDR3 length: 12; J gene: TRBJ1-2; CDR3 protein: CASSSLNYGYTF; CDR3 DNA: TGTGCCAGCAGTTCACTCAACTATGGCTACACCTTC
D gene: -; V gene: TRBV27; clone size: once; CDR3 length: 14; J gene: TRBJ1-1; CDR3 protein: CASSPGGMNTEAFF; CDR3 DNA: TGTGCCAGCAGCCCAGGAGGCATGAACACTGAAGCTTTCTTT
D gene: TRBD2; V gene: TRBV10-2; clone size: -; CDR3 length: 13; J gene: TRBJ2-1; CDR3 protein: CASTGTRVNEQFF; CDR3 DNA: TGCGCCAGCACCGGGACTAGGGTCAATGAGCAGTTCTTC
D gene: -; V gene: TRBV5-4; clone size: -; CDR3 length: 14; J gene: TRBJ2-3; CDR3 protein: CASSLTTLTDTQYF; CDR3 DNA: TGTGCCAGCAGCTTGACGACTTTGACAGATACGCAGTATTTT
D gene: -; V gene: TRBV2; clone size: -; CDR3 length: 13; J gene: TRBJ1-5; CDR3 protein: CASSEAWATPQHF; CDR3 DNA: TGTGCCAGCAGTGAAGCGTGGGCGACGCCCCAGCATTTT
D gene: TRBD1; V gene: TRBV20-1; clone size: -; CDR3 length: 11; J gene: TRBJ1-2; CDR3 protein: CSASGGYGYTF; CDR3 DNA: TGCAGTGCTTCAGGGGGCTATGGCTACACCTTC